Listed below are T cell receptor beta chains from one sample, sequenced in a study of OX40 agonist ivuxolimab in advanced cancers. Here immunoSEQ multiplex PCR was the method, and the copy in TCRdb shows in-frame clones only, minus some. Of some 70,000 clones in the sample, roughly 88% are singletons; the top ten hold 2.5% to 3%. The sequencing here drew on CD4+ or CD8+ T cells sorted from blood, taken in a trial of the OX40 agonist ivuxolimab. The receptor set was obtained from an adult with an advanced solid tumor such as melanoma, head and neck, liver or kidney cancer. CDR3s include the opening cysteine and the closing phenylalanine or tryptophan. D genes are given only for firm matches. Part of the rows lack a size; the others show once, few, many or a class for expanded clones.

D gene,J gene,clone size,V gene,CDR3 DNA,CDR3 protein
.,TRBJ2-1,.,TRBV5-4,TGTGCCAGCAGCTTTAACAATGAGCAGTTCTTC,CASSFNNEQFF
TRBD1,TRBJ1-6,.,TRBV5-1,TGCGCCAGCAGCTTATCGACAGGGTCCGATAATTCACCCCTCCACTTT,CASSLSTGSDNSPLHF
.,TRBJ1-1,few,TRBV7-2,TGTGCCAGCAGCTTAGTCTTGTTTTTCGCTGAAGCTTTCTTT,CASSLVLFFAEAFF
.,TRBJ2-5,.,TRBV6-5,TGTGCCAGCAGGGGCGGGGGCTCAGGAGAGACCCAGTACTTC,CASRGGGSGETQYF
.,TRBJ2-2,once,TRBV7-7,TGTGCTAGCAGCCCTAACTTTGACACCGGGGAGCTGTTTTTT,CASSPNFDTGELFF
TRBD1,TRBJ1-4,.,TRBV19,TGTGCCAGTAGTATAGTGGGACAGCCAGAAAAACTGTTTTTT,CASSIVGQPEKLFF
.,TRBJ1-6,.,TRBV4-2,TGTGCCAGCAGCCAAGTCGCTAATTCACCCCTCCACTTT,CASSQVANSPLHF
.,TRBJ1-4,.,TRBV6-1,TGTGCCAGCAGTGACACCGGGGCAGCTAATGAAAAACTGTTTTTT,CASSDTGAANEKLFF
.,TRBJ1-3,.,TRBV30,TGTGCCTGGAAGGGGCTCCTCTCTGGAAACACCATATATTTT,CAWKGLLSGNTIYF
TRBD1,TRBJ1-5,.,TRBV5-6,TGTGCCAGCAGCTTGAGACAGGGGCCAAGCGGGGCTCAGCCCCAGCATTTT,CASSLRQGPSGAQPQHF
.,TRBJ1-2,.,TRBV7-2,TGTGCCAGCAGCTCGGGGACATCTGGCTACACCTTC,CASSSGTSGYTF
TRBD1,TRBJ1-2,.,TRBV5-1,TGCGCCAGCAGCGAAACAGGGGGCGCGAGCTACACCTTC,CASSETGGASYTF
TRBD2,TRBJ2-1,.,TRBV9,TGTGCCAGCAGCGTAGCCGGACTAGCCGCAAATGAGCAGTTCTTC,CASSVAGLAANEQFF
TRBD1,TRBJ2-5,.,TRBV9,TGTGCCAGCAGCGTAGGGGGGGACAGGGCAGAGACCCAGTACTTC,CASSVGGDRAETQYF
TRBD1,TRBJ1-1,.,TRBV27,TGTGCCAGCAGTTTAAGGGACAGAAACACTGAAGCTTTCTTT,CASSLRDRNTEAFF
.,TRBJ2-3,.,TRBV29-1,TGCAGCGTTGATACTCCCGTAACCTCTAGCACAGATACGCAGTATTTT,CSVDTPVTSSTDTQYF
.,TRBJ2-3,.,TRBV9,TGTGCCAGCAGCGTACGGCATGACACAGATACGCAGTATTTT,CASSVRHDTDTQYF